This T cell receptor (beta chain) was found in a study of T cells in Graves' hyperthyroidism and ophthalmopathy. Template material for amplifying TCR beta CDR3 regions consisted of RNA transcripts. An initial round of RT-PCR targeting the TCR CDR3 relied on the HTBI primer set. TCRdb processed the multiplex PCR reads anew with MiXCR; each CDR3 protein has one entry. The sample holds around 500,000 distinct CDR3 sequences, approximately 15% seen once. Study-level results: Blood held most thyroid clonotypes expanded above 0.001 frequency.

Trimming took off 2 bases at V and 3 bases at J, with 13 bases between the two ends. The CDR3 totals 14 residues. Germline CDR1 and CDR2: SQVTM and ANQGSEA. No progression to ophthalmopathy during 18 months of follow-up defined stable disease. Patients were aged 18 to 65, had disease duration under 2 months, and had newly diagnosed hyperthyroidism. As concerns this clonotype: No antigen is known for it.

This chain uses TRBV29-1 with TRBJ1-1, with D tentatively TRBD1 (6 bases). The sequenced sample was blood. The receptor's source is a woman aged 18 to 35 with Graves' hyperthyroidism. CDR3 sequence (DNA): TGCAGCGTTGAACAATCACAGGGAGACACTGAAGCTTTCTTT. This codes for CSVEQSQGDTEAFF.